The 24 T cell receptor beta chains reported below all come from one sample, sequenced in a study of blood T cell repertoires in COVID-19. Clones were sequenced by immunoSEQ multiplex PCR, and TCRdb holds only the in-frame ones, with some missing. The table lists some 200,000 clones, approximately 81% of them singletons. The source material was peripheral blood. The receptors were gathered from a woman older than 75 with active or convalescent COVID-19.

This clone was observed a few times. Here the CDR3 reads CASSQMLANTGELFF. As DNA, the CDR3 is TGTGCCAGCAGCCAAATGCTAGCGAACACCGGGGAGCTGTTTTTT. The chain uses TRBV7-7 and TRBJ2-2, with D uncertain. Germline loops: CDR1 SSHAT, CDR2 FNYEAQ (reference sequence). The V end lost 5 bases, the J end lost 0 bases, and 10 bases lay between the germline ends. This CDR3 is built from 15 residues.

CDR3 loop: CASSLWDSYGYTF. For the CDR3, the DNA is TGTGCCAGCAGTTTATGGGACAGCTATGGCTACACCTTC. V and J are TRBV28 and TRBJ1-2, with D perhaps TRBD1 (6 bases). V lost 0 bases to trimming and J lost 4 bases, with 6 bases between them. The CDR3 is made up of 13 amino acids. Looked up from germline, CDR1 is MDHEN and CDR2 is SYDVKM.

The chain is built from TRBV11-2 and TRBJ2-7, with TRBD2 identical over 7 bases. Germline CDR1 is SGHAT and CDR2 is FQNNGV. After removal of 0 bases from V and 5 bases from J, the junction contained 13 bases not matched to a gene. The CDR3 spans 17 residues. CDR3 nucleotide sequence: TGTGCCAGCAGCTTAGACCCCTCGGGACTACCTGGGGACGAGCAGTACTTC. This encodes CASSLDPSGLPGDEQYF.

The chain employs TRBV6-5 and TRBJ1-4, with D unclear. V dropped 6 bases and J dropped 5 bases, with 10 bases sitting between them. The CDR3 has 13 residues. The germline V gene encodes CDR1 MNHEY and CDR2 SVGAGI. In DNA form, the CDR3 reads TGTGCCAGCAGCCTTACGGGGAATGAAAAACTGTTTTTT. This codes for CASSLTGNEKLFF.

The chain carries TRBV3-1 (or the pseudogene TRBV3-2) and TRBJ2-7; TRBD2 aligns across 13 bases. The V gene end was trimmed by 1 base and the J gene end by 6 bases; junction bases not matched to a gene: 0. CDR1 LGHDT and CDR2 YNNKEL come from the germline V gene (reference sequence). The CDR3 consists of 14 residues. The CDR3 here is CASSQGLAGGEQYF. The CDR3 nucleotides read TGTGCCAGCAGCCAAGGACTAGCGGGGGGCGAGCAGTACTTC.

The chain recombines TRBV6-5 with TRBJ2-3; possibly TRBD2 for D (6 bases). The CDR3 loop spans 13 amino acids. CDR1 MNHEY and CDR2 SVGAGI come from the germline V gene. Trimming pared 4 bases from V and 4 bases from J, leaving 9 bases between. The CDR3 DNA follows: TGTGCCAGCAGTTTAGGGAGGTCAGATACGCAGTATTTT. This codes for CASSLGRSDTQYF.

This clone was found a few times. The CDR3 sequence: CSVSTGTGGGGYTF. The CDR3 DNA is TGCAGCGTATCAACCGGGACAGGGGGCGGTGGCTACACCTTC. This sequence joins TRBV29-1 and TRBJ1-2; 12 bases align to TRBD1. V was clipped by 6 bases and J by 7 bases; unmatched bases: 9. CDR3 length: 14 amino acids. Germline CDR1 SQVTM, CDR2 ANQGSEA.

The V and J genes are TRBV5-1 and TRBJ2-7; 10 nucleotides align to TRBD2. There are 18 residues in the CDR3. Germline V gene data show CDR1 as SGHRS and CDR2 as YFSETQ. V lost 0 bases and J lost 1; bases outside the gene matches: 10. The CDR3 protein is CASSLDVSGRIRSYEQYF. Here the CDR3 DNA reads TGCGCCAGCAGCTTGGACGTTAGCGGGAGGATAAGGTCCTACGAGCAGTACTTC.

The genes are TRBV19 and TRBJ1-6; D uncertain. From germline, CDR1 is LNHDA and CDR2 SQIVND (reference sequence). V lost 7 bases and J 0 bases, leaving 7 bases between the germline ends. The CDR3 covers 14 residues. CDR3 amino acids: CASTEASYNSPLHF. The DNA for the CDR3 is TGTGCCAGTACTGAGGCCTCCTATAATTCACCCCTCCACTTT.

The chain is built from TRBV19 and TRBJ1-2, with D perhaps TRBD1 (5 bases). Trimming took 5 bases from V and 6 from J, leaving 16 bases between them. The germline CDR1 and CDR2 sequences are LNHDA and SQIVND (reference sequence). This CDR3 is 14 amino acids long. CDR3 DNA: TGTGCCAGTAGTTTCCGGGACCGGAGGGATGGCTACACCTTC. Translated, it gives CASSFRDRRDGYTF.

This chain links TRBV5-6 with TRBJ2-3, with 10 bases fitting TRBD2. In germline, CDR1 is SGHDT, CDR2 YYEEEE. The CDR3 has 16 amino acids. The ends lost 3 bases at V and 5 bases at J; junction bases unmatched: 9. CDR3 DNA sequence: TGTGCCAGCAGCTCGTCCGTAGCGGGGGGACGAGATACGCAGTATTTT. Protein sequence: CASSSSVAGGRDTQYF.

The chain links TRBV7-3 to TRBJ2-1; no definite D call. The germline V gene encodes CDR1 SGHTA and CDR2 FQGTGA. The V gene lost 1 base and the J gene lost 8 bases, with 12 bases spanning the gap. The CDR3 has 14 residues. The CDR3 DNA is TGTGCCAGCAGCTTAAATTCACTCGTGGATGAGCAGTTCTTC. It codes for CASSLNSLVDEQFF.

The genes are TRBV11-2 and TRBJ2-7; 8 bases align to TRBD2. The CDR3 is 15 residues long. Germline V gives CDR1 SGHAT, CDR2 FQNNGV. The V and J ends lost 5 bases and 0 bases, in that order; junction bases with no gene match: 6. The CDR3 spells CASSPLSGTSYEQYF. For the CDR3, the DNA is TGTGCCAGCAGCCCTCTTAGCGGGACCTCCTACGAGCAGTACTTC.

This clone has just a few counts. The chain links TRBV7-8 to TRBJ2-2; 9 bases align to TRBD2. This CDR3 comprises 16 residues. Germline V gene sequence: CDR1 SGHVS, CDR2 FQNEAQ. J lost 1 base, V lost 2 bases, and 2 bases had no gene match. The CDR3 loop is CASSLRRGGNTGELFF. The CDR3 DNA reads TGTGCCAGCAGCTTAAGGCGGGGGGGGAACACCGGGGAGCTGTTTTTT.

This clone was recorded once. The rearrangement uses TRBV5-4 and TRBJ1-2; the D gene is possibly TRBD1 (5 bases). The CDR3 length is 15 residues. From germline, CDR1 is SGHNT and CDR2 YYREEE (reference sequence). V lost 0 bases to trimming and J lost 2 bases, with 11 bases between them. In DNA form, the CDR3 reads TGTGCCAGCAGCTTGGCCGCGGGGCGCAACTATGGCTACACCTTC. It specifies CASSLAAGRNYGYTF.

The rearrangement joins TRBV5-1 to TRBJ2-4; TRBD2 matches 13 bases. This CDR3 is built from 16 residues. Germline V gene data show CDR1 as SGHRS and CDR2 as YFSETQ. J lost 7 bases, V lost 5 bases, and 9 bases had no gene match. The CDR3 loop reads CASRGGLAGDRNIQYF. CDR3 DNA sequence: TGCGCCAGCAGGGGCGGACTAGCGGGGGATCGGAACATTCAGTACTTC.

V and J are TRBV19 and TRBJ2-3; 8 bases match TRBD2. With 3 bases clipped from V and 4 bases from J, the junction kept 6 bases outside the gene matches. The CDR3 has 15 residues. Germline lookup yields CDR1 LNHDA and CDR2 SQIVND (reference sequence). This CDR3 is CASSIPGGPSDTQYF. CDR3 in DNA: TGTGCCAGTAGTATCCCGGGGGGGCCGTCAGATACGCAGTATTTT.

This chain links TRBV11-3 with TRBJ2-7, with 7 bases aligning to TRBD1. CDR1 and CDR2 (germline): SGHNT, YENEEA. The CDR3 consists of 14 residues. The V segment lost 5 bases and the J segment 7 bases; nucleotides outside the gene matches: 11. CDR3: CASSRRTGLLEQYF. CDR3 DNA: TGTGCCAGCAGCCGTCGGACAGGACTCTTGGAGCAGTACTTC.

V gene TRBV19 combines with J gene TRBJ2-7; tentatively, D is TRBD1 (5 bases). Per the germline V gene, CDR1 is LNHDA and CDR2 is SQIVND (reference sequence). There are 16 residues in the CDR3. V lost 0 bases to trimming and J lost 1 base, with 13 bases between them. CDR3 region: CASSIDDSIPSYEQYF. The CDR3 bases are TGTGCCAGTAGTATAGATGACAGCATCCCGTCCTACGAGCAGTACTTC.

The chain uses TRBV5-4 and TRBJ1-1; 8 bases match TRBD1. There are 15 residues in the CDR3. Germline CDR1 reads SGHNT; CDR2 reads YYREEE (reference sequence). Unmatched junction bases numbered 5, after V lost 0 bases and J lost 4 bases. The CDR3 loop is CASSLGGQAPTEAFF. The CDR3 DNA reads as TGTGCCAGCAGCTTGGGGGGACAGGCGCCCACTGAAGCTTTCTTT.

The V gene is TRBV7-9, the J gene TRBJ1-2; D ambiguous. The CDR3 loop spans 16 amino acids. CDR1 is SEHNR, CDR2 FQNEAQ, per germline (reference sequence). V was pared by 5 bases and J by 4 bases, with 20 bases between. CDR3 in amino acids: CASSRGPRNSSYGYTF. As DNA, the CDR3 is TGTGCCAGCAGCCGCGGGCCGCGTAATTCGTCCTATGGCTACACCTTC.

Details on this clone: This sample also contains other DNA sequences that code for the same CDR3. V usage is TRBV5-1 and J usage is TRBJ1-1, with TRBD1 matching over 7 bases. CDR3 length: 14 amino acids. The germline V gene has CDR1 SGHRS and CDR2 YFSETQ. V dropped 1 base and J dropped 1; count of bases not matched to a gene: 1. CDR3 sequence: CASSLQGGNTEAFF. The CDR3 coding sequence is TGCGCCAGCAGCTTGCAGGGGGGGAACACTGAAGCTTTCTTT.

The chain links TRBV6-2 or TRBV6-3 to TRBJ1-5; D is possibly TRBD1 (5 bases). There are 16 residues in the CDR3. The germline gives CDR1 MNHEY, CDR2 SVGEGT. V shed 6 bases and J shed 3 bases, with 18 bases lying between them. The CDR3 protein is CASSPPKGQINQPQHF. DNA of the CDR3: TGTGCCAGCAGCCCGCCCAAGGGGCAGATCAATCAGCCCCAGCATTTT.

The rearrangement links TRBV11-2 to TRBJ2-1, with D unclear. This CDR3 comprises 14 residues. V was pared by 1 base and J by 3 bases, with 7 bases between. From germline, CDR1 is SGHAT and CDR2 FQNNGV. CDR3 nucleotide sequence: TGTGCCAGCAGCTTAGGATCAGGCTACAATGAGCAGTTCTTC. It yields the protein CASSLGSGYNEQFF.